These 24 T cell receptor beta chains were sequenced from one sample in a study of regulatory T cells in long-lasting Graves disease. The time point: newly diagnosed GD, antithyroid drugs for less than 3 months. Scientists built the TCR library using RNA that was extracted from PBMCs. CDR3-region Arm-PCR and iRepertoire HTBI primers produced the TCR beta libraries. One entry per CDR3 protein results from TCRdb running MiXCR on the multiplex PCR reads. Of roughly 560,000 distinct CDR3 sequences listed, roughly a sixth are singletons. The data were also submitted as part of a second study, on T cells in Graves' hyperthyroidism and ophthalmopathy.

The input for sequencing was peripheral blood mononuclear cells (PBMCs), taken at new diagnosis, from a patient treated with antithyroid drugs. These receptors all come from a woman aged 40-65 years with Graves disease.

This clonotype came up a few times. The gene calls are TRBV6-5 and TRBJ1-3; D not certain. V lost 0 bases to trimming and J lost 5 bases, with 8 bases between them. CDR1 is MNHEY, CDR2 SVGAGI, per germline. The CDR3 consists of 14 residues. The CDR3 nucleotides read TGTGCCAGCAGTTACTCAAACACACGAAACACCATATATTTT. It yields the protein CASSYSNTRNTIYF.

The table lists this clonotype with many counts. This rearrangement joins TRBV11-2 to TRBJ2-7, with no clear D. Germline lookup yields CDR1 SGHAT and CDR2 FQNNGV. The ends were cut back, 5 bases at V and 2 bases at J, with 4 bases in the middle. This CDR3 has 11 residues. The CDR3 bases are TGTGCCAGCAGCGCCGCCTACGAGCAGTACTTC. It codes for CASSAAYEQYF.

This clonotype was seen a few times. The CDR3 DNA sequence: TGTGCCAGCAGTTTTGGGTGGACAGGGGAATCAACTGAAGCTTTCTTT. This gives the protein CASSFGWTGESTEAFF. The chain joins TRBV12-3 or TRBV12-4 to TRBJ1-1; 9 nucleotides match TRBD1. The CDR3 runs 16 residues. The ends lost 3 bases at V and 5 bases at J; junction bases unmatched: 10.

This clonotype was seen ten or more times. The chain has TRBV28 and TRBJ2-7; 12 nucleotides line up with TRBD1. There are 15 residues in the CDR3. Germline V CDR1 and CDR2: MDHEN, SYDVKM. The V segment lost 6 bases and the J segment 3 bases; nucleotides outside the gene matches: 6. The CDR3 sequence is CASRTGTGGYYEQYF. In DNA form, the CDR3 reads TGTGCCAGCAGAACCGGGACAGGGGGCTACTACGAGCAGTACTTC.

There are a few counts of this clonotype. This sequence joins TRBV9 and TRBJ2-1; 9 positions match TRBD1. Germline assignment: CDR1 SGDLS and CDR2 YYNGEE. V lost 0 bases to trimming and J lost 7 bases; unmatched junction nucleotides: 8. The CDR3 extends over 16 amino acids. The CDR3 sequence is CASSVALWDRENEQFF. The CDR3 DNA sequence: TGTGCCAGCAGCGTAGCTCTTTGGGACAGGGAAAATGAGCAGTTCTTC.

This chain connects TRBV7-9 to TRBJ2-7, with a weak D call TRBD1 (6 bases). The germline CDR1 and CDR2 sequences are SEHNR and FQNEAQ (reference sequence). Trimming pared 5 bases from V and 9 bases from J, leaving 17 bases between. CDR3 length: 13 amino acids. The CDR3 coding sequence is TGTGCCAGCAGCCCCGGGACACTTACGACGCAGTACTTC. Translated, it gives CASSPGTLTTQYF. Filled out from reference TRBV7-9 and TRBJ2-7, the complete variable domain reads DTGVSQNPRHKITKRGQNVTFRCDPISEHNRLYWYRQTLGQGPEFLTYFQNEAQLEKSRLLSDRFSAERPKGSFSTLEIQRTEQGDSAMYLCASSPGTLTTQYFGPGTRLTVT.

Ten or more counts support this clonotype. The V and J genes are TRBV27 and TRBJ1-4; D is unclear. Trimming removed 6 bases at V and 2 bases at J, with 10 bases between. There are 14 residues in the CDR3. The V gene's germline CDR1 is MNHEY and CDR2 SMNVEV (reference sequence). The CDR3 sequence: CASRPTVTNEKLFF. CDR3 nucleotides: TGTGCCAGCAGACCGACGGTGACTAATGAAAAACTGTTTTTT. The entire variable domain, with the rest obtained from reference TRBV27 and TRBJ1-4, is as follows: EAQVTQNPRYLITVTGKKLTVTCSQNMNHEYMSWYRQDPGLGLRQIYYSMNVEVTDKGDVPEGYKVSRKEKRNFPLILESPSPNQTSLYFCASRPTVTNEKLFFGSGTQLSVL.

Ten or more counts support this clonotype. This chain links TRBV30 with TRBJ2-7; no firm D call. The CDR3 covers 11 residues. V dropped 1 base and J dropped 2 bases, with 3 bases sitting between them. Germline V gene lookup returns CDR1 GTSNPN and CDR2 SVGIG (reference sequence). This CDR3 reads CAWSGTYEQYF. The CDR3 DNA reads TGTGCCTGGAGTGGAACCTACGAGCAGTACTTC.

The chain employs TRBV15 and TRBJ1-2; D may be TRBD1 (5 bases). Germline lookup yields CDR1 LNHNV and CDR2 YYDKDF (reference sequence). This CDR3 comprises 12 residues. The V gene lost 0 bases and the J gene lost 8 bases, with 7 bases spanning the gap. CDR3 in DNA: TGTGCCACCAGCAGAGATCAGGGCGGCTACACCTTC. Residues: CATSRDQGGYTF.

The gene calls are TRBV6-2 or TRBV6-3 and TRBJ1-4; the D gene is possibly TRBD1 (5 bases). The CDR3 runs to 15 residues. Germline V gene sequence: CDR1 MNHEY, CDR2 SVGEGT. V gave up 4 bases and J gave up 7 bases, with 16 bases separating them. The CDR3 DNA follows: TGTGCCAGCAGTTTTCGACCTCCTGGGGCTGAAAAACTGTTTTTT. Translation: CASSFRPPGAEKLFF.

The chain links TRBV24-1 to TRBJ2-5; 7 positions match TRBD2. The CDR3 runs 17 residues. After removal of 0 bases from V and 3 bases from J, the junction contained 9 bases not matched to a gene. Germline V gene lookup returns CDR1 KGHDR and CDR2 SFDVKD. The DNA of the CDR3 is TGTGCCACCAGTGATTTGGGAGCCGGGGGGAAGGAAGAGACCCAGTACTTC. Its translation is CATSDLGAGGKEETQYF.

This clonotype was detected a few times. The chain uses TRBV6-2 or TRBV6-3 and TRBJ2-5; 8 bases fit TRBD1. Germline assignment: CDR1 MNHEY and CDR2 SVGEGT. The length of the CDR3 is 18 residues. V was clipped by 10 bases and J by 2 bases; unmatched bases: 21. The CDR3 DNA follows: TGTGCCACCGTGAAGTGGGGGACAGGCGCGGTCAAACAAGAGACCCAGTACTTC. Protein sequence: CATVKWGTGAVKQETQYF.

This clonotype turned up a few times. The chain couples TRBV12-3 or TRBV12-4 to TRBJ2-2; perhaps D is TRBD1 or TRBD2 (7 bases each). The V end was cut by 7 bases, the J end by 4 bases, with 16 bases between. The CDR3 extends over 15 amino acids. CDR3 region: CASNDRERGTGELFF. Here the CDR3 DNA reads TGTGCCAGCAATGACAGGGAGCGGGGCACCGGGGAGCTGTTTTTT.

A remark on this clonotype: One end of the junction varies from germline; a read error may be responsible. This chain connects TRBV28 to TRBJ1-4; D is undetermined. The CDR3 runs to 16 residues. Germline CDR1 MDHEN, CDR2 SYDVKM. The CDR3 is CASTLPPGSKDEKLFF. The CDR3, as DNA: TGTGCCAGCACTTTACCCCCGGGCAGCAAGGACGAAAAACTGTTTTTT. Using reference TRBV28 and TRBJ1-4 for the parts outside the CDR3, the full variable domain is DVKVTQSSRYLVKRTGEKVFLECVQDMDHENMFWYRQDPGLGLRLIYFSYDVKMKEKGDIPEGYSVSREKKERFSLILESASTNQTSMYLCASTLPPGSKDEKLFFGSGTQLSVL.

Worth noting for this clonotype: At one end, the junction sequence differs from germline, possibly due to a read error. This chain joins TRBV4-1 and TRBJ1-2; 8 bases are a match to TRBD1. CDR3 length: 14 residues. Germline values: CDR1 MGHRA, CDR2 YSYEKL. CDR3 residues: CASRGQGRDYGYTF. CDR3 sequence (DNA): TGTGCCAGCAGAGGACAGGGAAGGGACTATGGCTACACCTTC.

The chain is built from TRBV28 and TRBJ1-2; D uncertain. Trimming removed 8 bases at V and 7 bases at J, with 8 bases between. The length of the CDR3 is 10 residues. Germline assignment: CDR1 MDHEN and CDR2 SYDVKM. The CDR3 DNA is TGTGCCAGCTGTAGGATTGGCTACACCTTC. It encodes CASCRIGYTF.

A few counts support this clonotype. The chain combines TRBV12-3 or TRBV12-4 with TRBJ1-5, with 10 bases identical to TRBD1. This CDR3 contains 17 residues. The J segment lost 9 bases and the V segment lost 0 bases, leaving 11 bases of the junction unmatched. CDR3 amino acids: CASSLAEGDRGRWPQHF. CDR3 in DNA: TGTGCCAGCAGTTTAGCGGAGGGCGACAGGGGGCGTTGGCCCCAGCATTTT.

This clonotype was seen only a few times. The rearrangement uses TRBV20-1 and TRBJ2-7; D unresolved. Germline V gene data show CDR1 as DFQATT and CDR2 as SNEGSKA (reference sequence). The CDR3 spans 15 residues. With 2 bases removed from V and 1 base from J, the gap between germline ends came to 15 bases. In DNA, the CDR3 is TGCAGTGCTAGATCCGCCTCCGACGCTTCCTACGAGCAGTACTTC. Translation gives CSARSASDASYEQYF.

This clonotype was counted many times. This chain connects TRBV10-3 to TRBJ1-6; 9 bases map to TRBD1. The J segment lost 8 bases and the V segment lost 5 bases, leaving 10 bases of the junction unmatched. Germline CDR1 reads ENHRY; CDR2 reads SYGVKD. The CDR3 has 16 residues. Here the CDR3 DNA reads TGTGCCATCAGTCCCTCCCCGGGACAGGGTTATTCACCCCTCCACTTT. It codes for CAISPSPGQGYSPLHF.

This clonotype appeared many times. The chain has TRBV20-1 and TRBJ2-3; D remains unclear. Germline lookup yields CDR1 DFQATT and CDR2 SNEGSKA (reference sequence). This CDR3 is 10 amino acids long. V shed 6 bases and J shed 4 bases, with 5 bases lying between them. The CDR3 nucleotides are TGCAGTGCCACCCCAGATACGCAGTATTTT. Translating it yields CSATPDTQYF.

As concerns this clonotype: This may come from a read error, since a much larger clone is one base off. The chain combines TRBV7-3 with TRBJ2-1; 7 positions match TRBD1. In germline, CDR1 is SGHTA, CDR2 FQGTGA. This CDR3 has 12 amino acids. CDR3 protein: CASSNRGNGQFF. The CDR3 region has the DNA TGTGCCAGCAGCAACAGGGGCAATGGGCAGTTCTTC.

Concerning this clonotype: A much bigger clone sits one base away, suggesting this may be a read error. V is TRBV3-1 and J is TRBJ2-1, with 12 bases lining up with TRBD2. The germline V gene encodes CDR1 LGHDT and CDR2 YNNKEL (reference sequence). The CDR3 runs to 13 residues. V lost 7 bases, J lost 15 bases, and 10 bases stayed unmatched. The CDR3 sequence is CASMTSGGQGLFF. The CDR3, as DNA: TGTGCCAGCATGACTAGCGGGGGTCAGGGGCTGTTCTTC.

This clonotype is a singleton in its sample. This chain joins TRBV19 and TRBJ2-1; 12 bases agree with TRBD2. Germline V gene sequence: CDR1 LNHDA, CDR2 SQIVND (reference sequence). V was clipped by 7 bases and J by 5 bases; unmatched bases: 3. This CDR3 region has 14 residues. In nucleotides, the CDR3 is TGTGCCAGTAACCCTAGCGGGGGGGACAATGAGCAGTTCTTC. Protein: CASNPSGGDNEQFF.

This clonotype occurred a few times. The chain carries TRBV7-9 and TRBJ2-5; D not resolved. The CDR3 consists of 15 residues. With 5 bases removed from V and 4 bases from J, the gap between germline ends came to 17 bases. Germline-derived CDR1 and CDR2 are SEHNR and FQNEAQ (reference sequence). The CDR3 DNA reads as TGTGCCAGCAGCCCCCTAGAATCGCGAGGAGAGACCCAGTACTTC. This sequence encodes CASSPLESRGETQYF.